This paragraph covers one T cell receptor beta chain sequence. Its antigen remains unidentified. Base qualities are not provided; no much larger clone lies one nucleotide away. These data originate in a study of radiotherapy plus CTLA-4 blockade in lung cancer (dated by TCRdb to the late 2010s). With respect to the entire study: Among the enrolled patients, roughly 17% had an objective response, and about 29% reached disease control. What the research found in general, with its limitations: Early dynamic changes in blood T cell clones, together with increased serum interferon-beta after radiation, were reported as the strongest predictors of response. After treatment with radiotherapy and ipilimumab, TCR clones that originated in tumors expanded in peripheral blood.

In this study, focal radiation therapy paired with CTLA-4 blockade (ipilimumab) was tested in patients who had chemo-refractory metastatic non-small-cell lung cancer. Germline trimming: 0 bases from V, 9 bases from J; junction bases outside gene matches: 4. The CDR3 holds 15 amino acids from the cysteine to the phenylalanine. The DNA shown is the 45-base CDR3, in frame from base 1. CDR1 and CDR2 (SGHRS, YFSETQ) derive from the germline V gene. The method behind the library was the immunoSEQ multiplex PCR assay. As stored in TCRdb, this immuneACCESS dataset retains in-frame rearrangements with V and J assigned. A fraction of the clones does not appear; measured against another copy, unresolved V genes explain less than half of the discrepancy, and the remainder lacks a known reason. For this sample there are approximately 45,000 clones; approximately 62% appear just once. Of the sample, under 20% is held by the ten largest clones.

This receptor was obtained from a human donor with non-small cell lung cancer who had a partial response to radiotherapy plus ipilimumab. This sequence uses TRBV5-1 and TRBJ2-1; the central 12 bases match TRBD2. This sample comprised peripheral blood, obtained from a patient treated with radiotherapy plus ipilimumab. Here the CDR3 is given as CASSLGLAGVGEQFF. The sequence in DNA is TGCGCCAGCAGCTTGGGACTAGCGGGAGTAGGTGAGCAGTTCTTC.